This T cell receptor beta chain was identified during a study of cytomegalovirus exposure and HLA in healthy donors. PCR employed 60 Vbeta and 13 Jbeta primers. This table comes from immunoSEQ multiplex PCR, and its TCRdb copy is limited to in-frame clones, with some not included. The sample holds about 140,000 clones, about two thirds seen once. General study points: Most of the TCR beta V segments (in an earlier analysis) were productive either about 90% or about 30% of the time.

On this clone: Its antigen is not identified.

The CDR3 consists of 12 residues. Trimming left V 4 bases short and J 7 bases short, with 12 bases between. The V gene's germline CDR1 is SGHNT and CDR2 YYREEE (reference sequence). This chain connects TRBV5-4 to TRBJ2-7; tentatively, D is TRBD1 (6 bases). The sequence was obtained from a man aged 30-40 years in good health and CMV-seropositive. The material sequenced was PBMCs. CDR3 in amino acids: CASSPGTTEQYF. In DNA, the CDR3 is TGTGCCAGCAGCCCGGGGACAACAGAGCAGTACTTC.